The 9 T cell receptor beta chains reported below all come from one sample, sequenced in a study of T cells in Graves' hyperthyroidism and ophthalmopathy. There were TCR beta CDR3 regions amplified from RNA transcripts. A first-round RT-PCR of the TCR CDR3 used the HTBI primer set. Each CDR3 protein is one row after TCRdb ran MiXCR on the multiplex PCR reads. The data contain around 480,000 distinct CDR3 sequences, 13% to 15% of them singletons. The sequenced sample was blood. The source is a woman aged 18-29 years with Graves' hyperthyroidism.

This clonotype was observed at least ten times. The chain is built from TRBV3-1 and TRBJ1-2, with unresolved D. This CDR3 is 13 amino acids long. Trimming cost V 4 bases and J 9 bases, with 15 bases left between them. CDR1 is LGHDT and CDR2 is YNNKEL in the germline V gene (reference sequence). For the CDR3, the DNA is TGTGCCAGCAGCCGAGGGCTTCCGGATAGCTACACCTTC. Its translation is CASSRGLPDSYTF.

This clonotype was detected ten times or more. This chain uses TRBV12-3 or TRBV12-4 with TRBJ2-1, with D uncertain. This CDR3 has 13 residues. Deletions cut 2 bases from V and 4 bases from J, with 6 bases between. CDR3 bases: TGTGCCAGCAGTTTAAGGCAATACAATGAGCAGTTCTTC. Its translation is CASSLRQYNEQFF.

The V call is TRBV19, the J call TRBJ1-2, with TRBD1 as a possible D gene (6 bases). Germline CDR1 LNHDA, CDR2 SQIVND (reference sequence). Trimming stripped 5 bases from V and 2 bases from J, with 12 bases between. The CDR3 runs to 14 residues. CDR3 sequence reads: CASSGQSGNYGYTF. DNA for the CDR3: TGTGCCAGTAGTGGACAGAGCGGGAACTATGGCTACACCTTC.

This clonotype was seen repeatedly, ten times or more. The chain combines TRBV11-2 with TRBJ1-3, with D uncertain. This CDR3 is built from 12 residues. V dropped 5 bases and J dropped 6 bases, with 8 bases sitting between them. Germline V gene lookup returns CDR1 SGHAT and CDR2 FQNNGV. The CDR3 nucleotides read TGTGCCAGCAGCCCAACCGAAAACACCATATATTTT. Protein product: CASSPTENTIYF.

This clonotype was found a few times. This chain joins TRBV13 and TRBJ2-2; D remains unclear. Per germline, CDR1 PRHDT and CDR2 FYEKMQ (reference sequence). CDR3 size: 15 residues. V was clipped by 6 bases and J by 3 bases, with 14 bases between them. The CDR3 spells CASSAPPPDTGELFF. CDR3 DNA: TGTGCCAGCAGTGCCCCACCCCCGGACACCGGGGAGCTGTTTTTT.

This chain connects TRBV13 to TRBJ2-5; D gene ambiguous. V lost 2 bases and J 4 bases, leaving 14 bases between the germline ends. Per germline, CDR1 PRHDT and CDR2 FYEKMQ (reference sequence). The CDR3 has 15 amino acids. DNA of the CDR3: TGTGCCAGCAGCTTAAGGTGGCGGTCCCCAGAGACCCAGTACTTC. It codes for CASSLRWRSPETQYF.

The sample holds many counts of this clonotype. The rearrangement joins TRBV3-1 to TRBJ2-5, with unresolved D. The length of the CDR3 is 12 residues. Trimming cost V 4 bases and J 4 bases, with 7 bases left between them. Germline V gene data show CDR1 as LGHDT and CDR2 as YNNKEL (reference sequence). The CDR3 DNA sequence: TGTGCCAGCAGCCTCCTAACAGAGACCCAGTACTTC. This gives the protein CASSLLTETQYF.

In its sample, this clonotype was seen many times. The gene calls are TRBV5-8 and TRBJ1-1, with TRBD1 identical over 9 bases. This CDR3 contains 13 residues. Germline V gives CDR1 SGHTS, CDR2 YDEGEE. Losses at the gene ends were 4 bases for V and 5 bases for J; bases not matched to a gene: 3. CDR3 sequence reads: CASSTDRGTEAFF. Written as DNA, the CDR3 is TGTGCCAGCAGCACGGACAGGGGAACTGAAGCTTTCTTT.

This clonotype was detected ten times or more. The V gene is TRBV11-2, the J gene TRBJ2-7; the match to TRBD2 covers 13 bases. CDR3 length: 18 amino acids. CDR1 is SGHAT, CDR2 FQNNGV, per germline. V was clipped by 4 bases and J by 4 bases; unmatched bases: 13. CDR3 DNA: TGTGCCAGCAGCTCTAGTGGGGGACTAGCGGGGCTGAGGTACGAGCAGTACTTC. Translated: CASSSSGGLAGLRYEQYF. Full variable domain (outside the CDR3, taken from reference TRBV11-2 and TRBJ2-7): EAGVAQSPRYKIIEKRQSVAFWCNPISGHATLYWYQQILGQGPKLLIQFQNNGVVDDSQLPKDRFSAERLKGVDSTLKIQPAKLEDSAVYLCASSSSGGLAGLRYEQYFGPGTRLTVT.